What follows are 9 T cell receptor beta chains derived from one specimen sequenced in a study of T cell changes during pregnancy in multiple sclerosis. TCRdb keeps only in-frame clones here, not all; method: immunoSEQ multiplex PCR. The sample has tens of thousands of clones; about nine tenths are singletons. The sample was CD8+ T cells from peripheral blood mononuclear cells, taken in the second trimester of pregnancy. Receptors were obtained from a female donor with multiple sclerosis, enrolled in a pregnancy study.

The rearrangement joins TRBV19 to TRBJ2-5, with D tentatively TRBD1 (6 bases). Looked up from germline, CDR1 is LNHDA and CDR2 is SQIVND (reference sequence). The CDR3 covers 14 residues. The V and J ends lost 2 bases and 5 bases respectively, with 12 bases between them. The CDR3 region is CASSITGQGETQYF. The CDR3 DNA follows: TGTGCCAGTAGTATAACTGGTCAGGGGGAGACCCAGTACTTC.

J is TRBJ1-1 and V is TRBV4-3, with a possible D match to TRBD1 (6 bases). Germline lookup yields CDR1 LGHNA and CDR2 YSLEER. This CDR3 region has 15 residues. V lost 0 bases and J 4 bases, leaving 12 bases between the germline ends. CDR3 sequence: CASSQERGQATEAFF. CDR3 in DNA: TGCGCCAGCAGCCAAGAGCGGGGGCAGGCCACTGAAGCTTTCTTT.

The rearrangement links TRBV27 to TRBJ2-7; TRBD2 matches at 13 bases. Germline loops: CDR1 MNHEY, CDR2 SMNVEV (reference sequence). V trimming: 5 bases; J trimming: 2 bases; junction bases outside the gene matches: 3. This CDR3 contains 15 residues. The CDR3 DNA reads TGTGCCAGCAGTGTCACTAGCGGGAGGGCCTACGAGCAGTACTTC. Translating it yields CASSVTSGRAYEQYF.

The chain recombines TRBV27 with TRBJ2-5, with D possibly TRBD1 on 5 matching bases. The CDR3 has 12 amino acids. V lost 6 bases, J lost 7 bases, and 12 bases lay in between. Germline CDR1 reads MNHEY; CDR2 reads SMNVEV (reference sequence). CDR3 DNA sequence: TGTGCCAGCAGCTGGGGCACAGGGACCCAGTACTTC. Its protein product is CASSWGTGTQYF.

This rearrangement joins TRBV6-1 to TRBJ1-2; a weak D match, TRBD1 (6 bases). Germline lookup yields CDR1 MNHNS and CDR2 SASEGT. This CDR3 has 15 amino acids. V was trimmed by 6 bases and J by 4 bases, leaving 18 bases between them. The CDR3 loop is CASSEDIRGPYGYTF. The CDR3 DNA follows: TGTGCCAGCAGCGAGGACATCAGGGGCCCCTATGGCTACACCTTC.

Comments on this clone: Other DNA variants within this sample encode the same CDR3. The gene calls are TRBV2 and TRBJ2-7, with TRBD1 matching over 7 bases. After removal of 5 bases from V and 4 bases from J, the junction contained 5 bases not matched to a gene. In germline, CDR1 is SNHLY, CDR2 FYNNEI. The CDR3 runs to 13 residues. The CDR3 loop reads CASSRDSSYEQYF. The CDR3 DNA is TGTGCCAGCAGTCGGGACAGCTCTTACGAGCAGTACTTC. The whole variable domain, filled in from reference TRBV2 and TRBJ2-7, reads EPEVTQTPSHQVTQMGQEVILRCVPISNHLYFYWYRQILGQKVEFLVSFYNNEISEKSEIFDDQFSVERPDGSNFTLKIRSTKLEDSAMYFCASSRDSSYEQYFGPGTRLTVT.

The chain uses TRBV7-2 and TRBJ1-5, with 8 bases fitting TRBD1. V dropped 5 bases and J dropped 6; count of bases not matched to a gene: 12. There are 16 residues in the CDR3. Germline-derived CDR1 and CDR2 are SGHTA and FQGNSA. CDR3 amino acids: CASSREGRGLGQPQHF. The CDR3 DNA sequence: TGTGCCAGCAGCCGAGAGGGCAGGGGGCTAGGTCAGCCCCAGCATTTT.

The chain uses TRBV4-1 and TRBJ1-2; 8 bases line up with TRBD1. Germline V lookup: CDR1 MGHRA, CDR2 YSYEKL. With 1 base clipped from V and 3 bases from J, the junction kept 13 bases outside the gene matches. CDR3 length equals 18 residues. CDR3: CASSQGGTGLVGYYGYTF. The CDR3 DNA reads TGCGCCAGCAGCCAAGGAGGGACAGGCTTAGTGGGGTACTATGGCTACACCTTC.

The chain is built from TRBV5-4 and TRBJ2-7, with D unresolved. V was cut by 3 bases and J by 2 bases, with 6 bases left in between. Germline V gives CDR1 SGHNT, CDR2 YYREEE (reference sequence). This CDR3 region has 12 residues. This CDR3 reads CASSSPTYEQYF. The CDR3 region has the DNA TGTGCCAGCAGCTCACCTACCTACGAGCAGTACTTC.